Listed below are T cell receptor beta chains from one sample, sequenced in a study of vaccination and CD4 T cells after COVID-19. In TCRdb, the PCR reads were re-called with MiXCR into one record per CDR3 protein. The repertoire holds 15,000 to 20,000 distinct CDR3 sequences, with more than 55% as singletons. No antigen has been assigned to these receptors. Material for sequencing was CD4+ T cells from blood, cultured in vitro. Source of these receptors: a human donor who had recovered from COVID-19. CDR3s leave out the opening cysteine and the closing phenylalanine or tryptophan. Fields, in order: J gene, D gene, V gene, CDR3 protein. A D gene is named only where the DNA matches it firmly.

J gene: TRBJ1-3
D gene: NA
V gene: TRBV2
CDR3 protein: ASRSGTSGNTIY

J gene: TRBJ2-7
D gene: TRBD2
V gene: TRBV7-2
CDR3 protein: ASSKGLAGVLPYEQY

J gene: TRBJ2-2
D gene: NA
V gene: TRBV12-3/TRBV12-4
CDR3 protein: ASSLGVLGLTGELF

J gene: TRBJ2-2
D gene: TRBD1
V gene: TRBV5-1
CDR3 protein: ASTPTGFGGELF

J gene: TRBJ1-2
D gene: TRBD1
V gene: TRBV6-1
CDR3 protein: ASSGGQSQNYGYT

J gene: TRBJ2-7
D gene: NA
V gene: TRBV30
CDR3 protein: AWSSVGKRYEQY

J gene: TRBJ1-5
D gene: NA
V gene: TRBV24-1
CDR3 protein: ATSDTGYGDSNQPQH

J gene: TRBJ2-5
D gene: NA
V gene: TRBV18
CDR3 protein: ASSPGFRAQY

J gene: TRBJ2-1
D gene: NA
V gene: TRBV7-3
CDR3 protein: ASSLSSAASWNEQF

J gene: TRBJ2-2
D gene: TRBD2
V gene: TRBV6-5
CDR3 protein: ASSYTHGLAGILNTGELF

J gene: TRBJ1-1
D gene: NA
V gene: TRBV6-1
CDR3 protein: ASTEGGDVTEAF

J gene: TRBJ2-7
D gene: TRBD2
V gene: TRBV12-3/TRBV12-4
CDR3 protein: ASSSRTSGSSYEQY

J gene: TRBJ1-1
D gene: NA
V gene: TRBV28
CDR3 protein: ASSSQQLLEAF

J gene: TRBJ2-7
D gene: NA
V gene: TRBV7-9
CDR3 protein: ASGHARSSYEQY

J gene: TRBJ2-4
D gene: NA
V gene: TRBV23-1
CDR3 protein: ASSHLGRRDKNIQY

J gene: TRBJ1-5
D gene: NA
V gene: TRBV6-2/TRBV6-3
CDR3 protein: ASRNGRDQPQH

J gene: TRBJ2-7
D gene: NA
V gene: TRBV5-6
CDR3 protein: ASSLIDSSYEQY

J gene: TRBJ1-5
D gene: NA
V gene: TRBV19
CDR3 protein: ASSMASNQPQH

J gene: TRBJ2-2
D gene: TRBD2
V gene: TRBV20-1
CDR3 protein: SARTSGRADGELF

J gene: TRBJ2-3
D gene: NA
V gene: TRBV28
CDR3 protein: ASSGREGLDTQY

J gene: TRBJ2-7
D gene: TRBD1
V gene: TRBV6-5
CDR3 protein: ASSYLGQFTYEQY

J gene: TRBJ2-1
D gene: TRBD2
V gene: TRBV6-1
CDR3 protein: ASSELLSGRAQWRNEQF

J gene: TRBJ1-5
D gene: NA
V gene: TRBV6-2/TRBV6-3
CDR3 protein: ASTRESNQPQH

J gene: TRBJ1-2
D gene: NA
V gene: TRBV27
CDR3 protein: ASRSTGKSNYGYT

J gene: TRBJ1-6
D gene: TRBD1
V gene: TRBV20-1
CDR3 protein: SARPRDRPASPLH

J gene: TRBJ1-2
D gene: TRBD1
V gene: TRBV20-1
CDR3 protein: SAREPGGSYGYT

J gene: TRBJ2-3
D gene: NA
V gene: TRBV20-1
CDR3 protein: SASRNTDTQY

J gene: TRBJ1-1
D gene: TRBD1
V gene: TRBV12-3/TRBV12-4
CDR3 protein: ASSHRTGETEAF

J gene: TRBJ1-6
D gene: NA
V gene: TRBV7-9
CDR3 protein: ASSRGGSPLH

J gene: TRBJ1-2
D gene: TRBD1
V gene: TRBV15
CDR3 protein: ATSRPQGGQGEGYT

J gene: TRBJ1-3
D gene: NA
V gene: TRBV6-5
CDR3 protein: ASSYSGGTGNTIY